One and the same sample provided the 17 T cell receptor beta chains below, sequenced in a study of human T cells and chemical hapten exposure. Via MiXCR, TCRdb re-called the RACE reads, giving one row per CDR3 protein. The sample lists 120,000 or so distinct CDR3 sequences, 13% occurring once. Time point of the sample: pre-sensitization, week 0. The treatment denotes: therapeutic diphenylcyclopropenone sensitization with weekly scalp DPC. The sample was whole blood, taken in connection with sensitization to the hapten diphenylcyclopropenone (DPC). The receptor source for this set is a woman between 18 and 29 years old with alopecia areata. Some clones in this sample may be carry-over from other donors' samples.

This clonotype was seen a handful of times. The chain joins TRBV12-3 or TRBV12-4 to TRBJ2-5, with D perhaps given as TRBD1 or TRBD2 (6 bases each). This CDR3 is built from 14 residues. V lost 6 bases and J lost 5, with 16 bases in between. The chain's CDR3 is CASREWGAAETQYF. CDR3 bases: TGTGCCAGCAGGGAGTGGGGGGCCGCCGAGACCCAGTACTTC.

This clonotype turned up a few times. The V gene is TRBV19, the J gene TRBJ1-5; D ambiguous. Deletions cut 1 base from V and 3 bases from J, with 7 bases between. Germline V lookup: CDR1 LNHDA, CDR2 SQIVND (reference sequence). The CDR3 spans 14 residues. CDR3 nucleotide sequence: TGTGCCAGTAGTATAGGTCAACCCAATCAGCCCCAGCATTTT. It translates to CASSIGQPNQPQHF.

J is TRBJ1-6 and V is TRBV6-5; no definite D call. CDR1 and CDR2 from the germline V gene are MNHEY and SVGAGI. The CDR3 runs to 13 residues. The V end was cut by 2 bases, the J end by 8 bases, with 7 bases between. CDR3 DNA sequence: TGTGCCAGCAGTTACATGGAGGATTCACCCCTCCACTTT. Translating it yields CASSYMEDSPLHF.

The rearrangement joins TRBV6-2 or TRBV6-3 to TRBJ1-1; weak D call: TRBD1 (6 bases). Germline V lookup: CDR1 MNHEY, CDR2 SVGEGT. The CDR3 is made up of 14 amino acids. Trimming removed 4 bases at V and 5 bases at J, with 14 bases between. CDR3 in amino acids: CASSSWGRVTEAFF. The CDR3 bases are TGTGCCAGCAGTTCTTGGGGGCGCGTAACTGAAGCTTTCTTT.

The chain carries TRBV24-1 and TRBJ1-5; 9 bases map to TRBD1. The J segment lost 2 bases and the V segment lost 9 bases, leaving 4 bases of the junction unmatched. The CDR3 runs to 14 residues. Germline CDR1 is KGHDR and CDR2 is SFDVKD. Here the CDR3 reads CATSRTGGNQPQHF. The CDR3 DNA reads TGTGCCACCTCCCGGACAGGGGGCAATCAGCCCCAGCATTTT.

This clonotype showed up just a few times. This chain uses TRBV29-1 with TRBJ1-5, with TRBD1 as a possible D gene (5 bases). Germline V gene sequence: CDR1 SQVTM, CDR2 ANQGSEA. V was trimmed by 4 bases and J by 2 bases, leaving 12 bases between them. There are 14 residues in the CDR3. CDR3 protein: CSVVSPGGNQPQHF. CDR3 coding DNA: TGCAGCGTTGTCTCCCCGGGGGGCAATCAGCCCCAGCATTTT.

V gene TRBV7-9 combines with J gene TRBJ1-2, with D possibly TRBD1 on 5 matching bases. The CDR3 extends over 16 amino acids. V was pared by 4 bases and J by 4 bases, with 19 bases between. CDR1 SEHNR and CDR2 FQNEAQ come from the germline V gene (reference sequence). CDR3 bases: TGTGCCAGCAGCTCTTGGACACAAGCTCCTTCCTATGGCTACACCTTC. As protein: CASSSWTQAPSYGYTF.

In its sample, this clonotype was seen many times. The gene calls are TRBV12-3 or TRBV12-4 and TRBJ1-2, with 7 bases matching TRBD1. Germline trimming cut 4 bases from V and 7 bases from J; bases unmatched to any gene: 12. The CDR3 sequence is 15 residues long. The DNA for the CDR3 is TGTGCCAGCAGTTCCACAGGGGACCCCGGCTTTGGCTACACCTTC. Translated, it gives CASSSTGDPGFGYTF.

This clonotype has only a few counts. The chain employs TRBV7-9 and TRBJ2-2; either TRBD1 or TRBD2 may supply D (6 bases each). There are 16 residues in the CDR3. Germline CDR1 SEHNR, CDR2 FQNEAQ (reference sequence). Trimming cost V 5 bases and J 8 bases, with 21 bases left between them. The CDR3 DNA follows: TGTGCCAGCAGCCGCGCTACGGGGGCCACTAAGGGGGAGCTGTTTTTT. Protein sequence: CASSRATGATKGELFF.

V and J are TRBV19 and TRBJ2-3; 11 bases align to TRBD1. V gave up 5 bases and J gave up 4 bases; unmatched junction bases: 5. The germline V gene has CDR1 LNHDA and CDR2 SQIVND (reference sequence). CDR3 size: 15 residues. This CDR3 is CASSFPGQGADTQYF. CDR3 bases: TGTGCCAGTAGTTTCCCGGGACAGGGGGCAGATACGCAGTATTTT.

This clonotype showed up many times. J is TRBJ1-3 and V is TRBV6-6; D perhaps matches TRBD1 (6 bases). The ends were cut back, 6 bases at V and 0 bases at J, with 9 bases in the middle. The CDR3 runs 14 residues. From germline, CDR1 is MNHNY and CDR2 SVGAGI (reference sequence). This chain's CDR3 is CASSLGGSGNTIYF. CDR3 sequence (DNA): TGTGCCAGCAGCCTAGGGGGCTCTGGAAACACCATATATTTT.

A remark on this clonotype: A much larger clone is a single base away; this may be a read error. The chain joins TRBV7-9 to TRBJ1-1; the match to TRBD1 covers 7 bases. Germline assignment: CDR1 SEHNR and CDR2 FQNEAQ (reference sequence). The CDR3 is 12 residues long. This CDR3 is CAGAGGNTEAFF. The CDR3 DNA is TGTGCAGGGGCAGGGGGAAACACTGAAGCTTTCTTT. Using reference TRBV7-9 and TRBJ1-1 for the parts outside the CDR3, the full variable domain is DTGVSQNPRHKITKRGQNVTFRCDPISEHNRLYWYRQTLGQGPEFLTYFQNEAQLEKSRLLSDRFSAERPKGSFSTLEIQRTEQGDSAMYLCAGAGGNTEAFFGQGTRLTVV.

This clonotype has just a few counts. This chain connects TRBV5-1 to TRBJ2-2, with TRBD2 as a possible D gene (6 bases). The germline V and J ends were trimmed by 4 bases and 0 bases, with 10 bases remaining between them. This CDR3 is built from 15 residues. Per the germline V gene, CDR1 is SGHRS and CDR2 is YFSETQ. As DNA, the CDR3 is TGCGCCAGCAGCCGGGGGTTCGCGAACACCGGGGAGCTGTTTTTT. Its translation is CASSRGFANTGELFF.

This clonotype was counted a few times. The chain combines TRBV20-1 with TRBJ2-3; D uncertain. Germline CDR1 reads DFQATT; CDR2 reads SNEGSKA (reference sequence). Trimming took 0 bases from V and 7 from J, leaving 5 bases between them. This CDR3 is built from 11 residues. CDR3 bases: TGCAGTGCTAGAGATCGATATACGCAGTATTTT. This translates into CSARDRYTQYF.

In this sample, this clonotype turned up a few times. The chain combines TRBV4-1 with TRBJ2-3, with D maybe TRBD1 (6 bases). V dropped 4 bases and J dropped 5 bases, with 7 bases sitting between them. This CDR3 has 12 amino acids. Germline V CDR1 and CDR2: MGHRA, YSYEKL. CDR3 amino acids: CASSPTGDTQYF. The CDR3 DNA reads TGCGCCAGCAGCCCGACAGGAGATACGCAGTATTTT.

This chain links TRBV4-2 with TRBJ2-7, with D possibly matching TRBD2 (5 bases). V lost 1 base to trimming and J lost 3 bases, with 10 bases between them. CDR3 size: 14 residues. Germline CDR1 LGHNA, CDR2 YNFKEQ. The CDR3 is CASSQAPGLYEQYF. The CDR3 DNA follows: TGTGCCAGCAGCCAAGCCCCAGGACTCTACGAGCAGTACTTC.

The chain carries TRBV12-3 or TRBV12-4 and TRBJ1-3, with D unclear. This CDR3 is built from 13 residues. V was shortened by 2 bases and J by 9 bases, with 11 bases between the two germline ends. The CDR3 region has the DNA TGTGCCAGCAGTTTATTGGGCCTGTCCACCATATATTTT. It codes for CASSLLGLSTIYF.